The T cell receptor beta chain described here comes from a study of long-term antiretroviral therapy in people with HIV. Whole-study results and caveats: Dominating the repertoire at all time points were the clones that expanded before ART. There were no data on ART adherence, viral resistance or therapy changes, a gap that limits inferences about post-ART repertoire changes.

Germline CDR1 reads MGHDK; CDR2 reads SYGVNS. This CDR3 spans 13 amino acids. Trimming removed 4 bases at V and 8 bases at J, with 13 bases between. About this clone: Its antigen is as yet unknown.

Each donor provided at least one pre-ART PBMC sample and at least two post-ART PBMC samples. It was version v3.0 of the immunoSEQ assay that was run at survey level. Sequenced by immunoSEQ multiplex PCR; TCRdb stores in-frame clones only, minus some. Seen here are some 10,000 clones, 70% to 80% observed once, and the top ten hold around 20%. The source material was unsorted PBMCs, sampled 1.8 years before starting antiretroviral therapy. The genes are TRBV25-1 and TRBJ2-3, with D possibly matching TRBD1 (6 bases). This TCR derives from a man aged 40-50 years with HIV. CDR3 sequence: CASSGTNRATQYF. CDR3 nucleotide sequence: TGTGCCAGCAGTGGGACCAACAGGGCTACGCAGTATTTT.